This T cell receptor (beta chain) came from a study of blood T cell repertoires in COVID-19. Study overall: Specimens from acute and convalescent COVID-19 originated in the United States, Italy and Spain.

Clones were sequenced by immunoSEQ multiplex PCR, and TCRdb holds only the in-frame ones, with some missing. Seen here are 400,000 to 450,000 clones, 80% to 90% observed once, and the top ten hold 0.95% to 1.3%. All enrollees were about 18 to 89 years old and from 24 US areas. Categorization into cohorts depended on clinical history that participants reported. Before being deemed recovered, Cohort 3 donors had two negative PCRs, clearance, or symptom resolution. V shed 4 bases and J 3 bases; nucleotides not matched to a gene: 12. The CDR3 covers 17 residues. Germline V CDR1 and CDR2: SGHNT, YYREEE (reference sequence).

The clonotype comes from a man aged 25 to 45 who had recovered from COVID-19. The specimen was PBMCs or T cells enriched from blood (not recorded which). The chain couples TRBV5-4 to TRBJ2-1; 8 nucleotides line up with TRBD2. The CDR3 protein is CASSTGGVGQGYNEQFF. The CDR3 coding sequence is TGTGCCAGCAGCACGGGAGGGGTGGGTCAAGGCTACAATGAGCAGTTCTTC.